The 19 T cell receptor beta chains below all came from one sample that was sequenced in a study of technical replicates of blood from a handful of donors. TCRdb's copy holds only in-frame clones and misses some; the assay was immunoSEQ multiplex PCR. The data show about 64,000 clones, 86% seen once. Sequenced input: PBMCs. These receptors all stem from a human donor in good health. Some clones in this sample may be carry-over from other donors' samples.

This clone was recorded a few times. The rearrangement joins TRBV6-5 to TRBJ1-1; D is perhaps TRBD1 (6 bases). The CDR3 contains 13 residues. Germline assignment: CDR1 MNHEY and CDR2 SVGAGI. Trimming pared 6 bases from V and 1 base from J, leaving 9 bases between. CDR3 DNA sequence: TGTGCCAGCAGCCCACAGGGGAACACTGAAGCTTTCTTT. It specifies CASSPQGNTEAFF.

V is TRBV18 and J is TRBJ1-2; 8 bases map to TRBD1. The ends lost 4 bases at V and 1 base at J; junction bases unmatched: 8. The CDR3 runs 16 residues. Per germline, CDR1 KGHSH and CDR2 LQKENI. CDR3 bases: TGTGCCAGCTCACTCGGACAGGGCACTCTTAACTATGGCTACACCTTC. It codes for CASSLGQGTLNYGYTF.

The chain joins TRBV19 to TRBJ1-1; a possible D gene is TRBD1 (6 bases). This CDR3 has 13 residues. Trimming cost V 3 bases and J 7 bases, with 12 bases left between them. Germline-derived CDR1 and CDR2 are LNHDA and SQIVND (reference sequence). The CDR3 bases are TGTGCCAGTAGTATTTTTAAGACAGGTGAAGCTTTCTTT. Protein product: CASSIFKTGEAFF.

The genes are TRBV4-1 and TRBJ2-1; 8 bases are a match to TRBD2. Germline V CDR1 and CDR2: MGHRA, YSYEKL. This CDR3 comprises 18 residues. The ends lost 0 bases at V and 4 bases at J; junction bases unmatched: 11. The CDR3 DNA reads TGCGCCAGCAGCCAAGATCCCCTACCGGGACTAGGGTACAATGAGCAGTTCTTC. Residues: CASSQDPLPGLGYNEQFF.

V and J are TRBV4-3 and TRBJ2-3; 8 nucleotides match TRBD2. Germline CDR1 reads LGHNA; CDR2 reads YSLEER. With 0 bases clipped from V and 4 bases from J, the junction kept 9 bases outside the gene matches. This CDR3 contains 17 residues. The CDR3: CASSQDPRGGLSDTQYF. DNA of the CDR3: TGCGCCAGCAGCCAAGATCCCCGCGGGGGGTTGTCAGATACGCAGTATTTT.

The V call is TRBV5-8, the J call TRBJ2-2; D unclear. The ends were cut back, 1 base at V and 6 bases at J, with 7 bases in the middle. Germline-derived CDR1 and CDR2 are SGHTS and YDEGEE. The CDR3 contains 13 residues. The CDR3 is CASSLFRAGELFF. The CDR3, as DNA: TGTGCCAGCAGCTTGTTCCGGGCCGGGGAGCTGTTTTTT.

The chain joins TRBV21-1 to TRBJ2-7; the tabulated D call, TRBD2, remains unverified against the DNA. TRBV21-1 is a listed pseudogene. This CDR3 spans 10 amino acids. As DNA, the CDR3 is TGTGCCAGCAGCCTCCACGAGCAGTACTTC. Encoded protein: CASSLHEQYF.

The chain recombines TRBV6-6 with TRBJ2-2; 11 positions agree with TRBD1. CDR1 is MNHNY, CDR2 SVGAGI, per germline (reference sequence). V was pared by 6 bases and J by 4 bases, with 7 bases of the junction left unmatched. The CDR3 length is 16 residues. CDR3 in amino acids: CASSWGQGGGTGELFF. CDR3 nucleotides: TGTGCCAGCAGCTGGGGACAGGGGGGTGGCACCGGGGAGCTGTTTTTT.

This clone was detected a few times. The chain links TRBV9 to TRBJ1-6; a possible D gene is TRBD1 (6 bases). The V gene lost 4 bases and the J gene lost 10 bases, with 15 bases spanning the gap. The length of the CDR3 is 14 residues. CDR1 and CDR2 from the germline V gene are SGDLS and YYNGEE. For the CDR3, the DNA is TGTGCCAGCAGCCCCGCGGGGGGCGGGTCACCCCTCCACTTT. Translating it yields CASSPAGGGSPLHF. Combining the CDR3 with reference TRBV9 and TRBJ1-6 gives the whole variable domain DSGVTQTPKHLITATGQRVTLRCSPRSGDLSVYWYQQSLDQGLQFLIQYYNGEERAKGNILERFSAQQFPDLHSELNLSSLELGDSALYFCASSPAGGGSPLHFGNGTRLTVT.

The chain links TRBV18 to TRBJ2-5; TRBD2 might be the D (7 bases). V shed 2 bases and J shed 4 bases, with 17 bases lying between them. This CDR3 contains 16 residues. In germline, CDR1 is KGHSH, CDR2 LQKENI. The CDR3 DNA is TGTGCCAGCTCACCATATGGCGGGGGCCCAGGAGAGACCCAGTACTTC. Protein: CASSPYGGGPGETQYF.

The rearrangement joins TRBV5-4 to TRBJ2-7; D is perhaps TRBD1 (5 bases). The germline CDR1 and CDR2 sequences are SGHNT and YYREEE (reference sequence). This CDR3 spans 14 amino acids. V lost 5 bases and J lost 2, with 14 bases in between. CDR3 in amino acids: CASSTAGRAYEQYF. The CDR3 coding sequence is TGTGCCAGCAGTACGGCAGGGCGAGCCTACGAGCAGTACTTC.

V usage is TRBV7-2 and J usage is TRBJ2-3, with 7 positions matching TRBD1. The germline gives CDR1 SGHTA, CDR2 FQGNSA. The V segment lost 3 bases and the J segment 9 bases; nucleotides outside the gene matches: 15. This CDR3 has 16 residues. The CDR3 spells CASSFGVGSSRGTQYF. CDR3 coding DNA: TGTGCCAGCAGCTTCGGGGTCGGATCATCCAGGGGGACGCAGTATTTT.

The V call is TRBV5-1, the J call TRBJ1-2, with 12 bases that match TRBD1. The CDR3 is 18 amino acids. Trimming took 4 bases from V and 1 from J; bases not matched to a gene: 11. Germline CDR1 and CDR2: SGHRS and YFSETQ. Here the CDR3 DNA reads TGCGCCAGCAGCCCATCCGGGACAGGGGGCGCGGGTAACTATGGCTACACCTTC. Translation: CASSPSGTGGAGNYGYTF.

The genes are TRBV30 and TRBJ1-1, with 9 bases identical to TRBD1. Germline values: CDR1 GTSNPN, CDR2 SVGIG (reference sequence). The CDR3 loop spans 13 amino acids. The V segment lost 7 bases and the J segment 5 bases; nucleotides outside the gene matches: 8. CDR3 loop: CAFGQGISTEAFF. The CDR3 DNA sequence: TGTGCCTTTGGACAGGGGATCTCTACTGAAGCTTTCTTT.

The gene calls are TRBV6-1 and TRBJ1-1, with TRBD1 as a possible D gene (5 bases). Deletions cut 5 bases from V and 2 bases from J, with 12 bases between. This CDR3 is 14 amino acids long. Germline lookup yields CDR1 MNHNS and CDR2 SASEGT. CDR3 nucleotide sequence: TGTGCCAGCAGTTTTACGGGGGTTAACACTGAAGCTTTCTTT. This encodes CASSFTGVNTEAFF.

This chain links TRBV5-8 with TRBJ2-6; perhaps TRBD2 as D (5 bases). CDR3 size: 16 residues. The V end was cut by 5 bases, the J end by 0 bases, with 12 bases between. Germline V lookup: CDR1 SGHTS, CDR2 YDEGEE. The CDR3 nucleotides read TGTGCCAGCAGGGACCGGGAACCCTCTGGGGCCAACGTCCTGACTTTC. This encodes CASRDREPSGANVLTF.

This chain links TRBV5-3 with TRBJ2-3, with TRBD2 matching 14 bases. TRBV5-3 carries the ORF label, with uncertain function. This CDR3 region has 17 residues. V was pared by 10 bases and J by 3 bases, with 13 bases of the junction left unmatched. CDR3 amino acids: CALNTTSGGAGTDTQYF. The CDR3, as DNA: TGTGCCCTGAATACGACTAGCGGGGGGGCCGGGACAGATACGCAGTATTTT.

The chain combines TRBV9 with TRBJ2-3; 7 bases fit TRBD1. The V segment lost 4 bases and the J segment 4 bases; nucleotides outside the gene matches: 9. The CDR3 runs 15 residues. Germline assignment: CDR1 SGDLS and CDR2 YYNGEE. CDR3: CASSTDRVIADTQYF. The CDR3 DNA follows: TGTGCCAGCAGCACCGACAGGGTTATCGCAGATACGCAGTATTTT.

J is TRBJ2-5 and V is TRBV7-9; D not resolved. CDR3 length: 14 residues. V was pared by 5 bases and J by 3 bases, with 13 bases between. Looked up from germline, CDR1 is SEHNR and CDR2 is FQNEAQ (reference sequence). The CDR3 DNA reads as TGTGCCAGCAGCCAAGAGCGCCCGAAAGAGACCCAGTACTTC. This codes for CASSQERPKETQYF.